This TCR beta chain was retrieved from a study of identical twins. Broader study findings: Twins' excess sharing was less marked for out-of-frame beta sequences.

From germline, CDR1 is SGHTA and CDR2 FQGTGA. This CDR3 is 12 amino acids long. The V gene lost 5 bases and the J gene lost 6 bases, with 8 bases spanning the gap. TCRdb reanalysed the 5' RACE reads using MiXCR and keeps one entry per CDR3 protein. Among about 520,000 distinct CDR3 sequences, 22% were seen once, and the ten largest hold around 0.91%. In regard to this clonotype: Its antigen remains unidentified.

The sample was also reused in another study, on T cells expressing NK-cell markers. That source reports: The same clonotypes also predominated in the CD3+CD56-NKG2C+ fraction of several donors.

The chain carries TRBV7-3 and TRBJ1-5; D is unresolved. The sequencing sample was made of CD4+ T cells sorted from blood. The sequence derives from a woman between 18 and 30 years old in good health. In nucleotides, the CDR3 is TGTGCCAGCAGCCCGGGTGGTCAGCCCCAGCATTTT. Translation gives CASSPGGQPQHF.